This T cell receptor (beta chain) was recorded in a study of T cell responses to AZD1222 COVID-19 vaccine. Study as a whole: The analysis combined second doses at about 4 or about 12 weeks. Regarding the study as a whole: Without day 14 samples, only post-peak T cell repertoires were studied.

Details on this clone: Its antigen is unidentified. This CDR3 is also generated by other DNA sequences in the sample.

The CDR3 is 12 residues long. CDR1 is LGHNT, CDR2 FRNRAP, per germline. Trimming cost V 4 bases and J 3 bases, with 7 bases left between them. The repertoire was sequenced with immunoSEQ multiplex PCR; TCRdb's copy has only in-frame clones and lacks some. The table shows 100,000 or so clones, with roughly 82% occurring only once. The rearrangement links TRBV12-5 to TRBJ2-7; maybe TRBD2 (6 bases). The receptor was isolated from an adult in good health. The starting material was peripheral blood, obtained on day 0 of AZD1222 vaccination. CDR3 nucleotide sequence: TGTGCTAGTGGTTCCGGGGGCTACGAGCAGTACTTC. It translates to CASGSGGYEQYF.